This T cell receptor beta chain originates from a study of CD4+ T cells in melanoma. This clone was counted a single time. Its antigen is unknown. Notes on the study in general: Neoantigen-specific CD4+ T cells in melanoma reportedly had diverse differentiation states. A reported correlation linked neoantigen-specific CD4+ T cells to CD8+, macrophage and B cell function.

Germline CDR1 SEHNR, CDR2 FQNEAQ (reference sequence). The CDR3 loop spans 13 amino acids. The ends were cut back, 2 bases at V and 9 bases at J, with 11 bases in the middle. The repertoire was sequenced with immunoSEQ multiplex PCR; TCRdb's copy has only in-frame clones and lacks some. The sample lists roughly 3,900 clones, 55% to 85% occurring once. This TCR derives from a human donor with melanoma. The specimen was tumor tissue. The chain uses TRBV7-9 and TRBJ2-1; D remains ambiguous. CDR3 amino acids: CASSLTTRTEQFF. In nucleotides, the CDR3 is TGTGCCAGCAGCTTAACTACCCGGACTGAGCAGTTCTTC.